Detailed here is one TCR beta chain. The record originates from a study of T cells in localized non-small cell lung cancer. Using immunoSEQ multiplex PCR, the repertoire was profiled, and TCRdb retains in-frame clones only, with some absent. The sample records 2,000 to 3,000 clones, more than 35% being singletons. The CDR3 is made up of 17 amino acids. V was clipped by 3 bases and J by 5 bases; unmatched bases: 11. Germline CDR1 is MDHEN and CDR2 is SYDVKM. The chain uses TRBV28 and TRBJ2-2; 8 bases are a match to TRBD1. This sequence originates from a woman aged 40 to 75 with stage II squamous cell lung carcinoma. Sequenced here: normal lung tissue next to the tumor, sampled before any cancer treatment. CDR3 bases: TGTGCCAGCAGTTTGGTCTGGGCAGGGGGCGAGACCGGGGAGCTGTTTTTT. Translation: CASSLVWAGGETGELFF.